This TCR beta chain was sequenced in a study of blood T cell repertoires in COVID-19. Seattle-derived patients entered the study during active infection and were followed longitudinally. The J segment lost 0 bases and the V segment lost 4 bases, leaving 10 bases of the junction unmatched. CDR1 is SGHNT and CDR2 is YYREEE in the germline V gene (reference sequence). The CDR3 contains 18 residues. Sequenced by immunoSEQ multiplex PCR; TCRdb stores in-frame clones only, minus some. Of about 230,000 clones in the sample, about 82% were seen once. The V gene is TRBV5-4, the J gene TRBJ2-3; 11 bases match TRBD2. The source is a man aged 45-65 years with COVID-19, enrolled during active disease. What was sequenced was peripheral blood. The CDR3 region is CASSLESSGGTSTDTQYF. The CDR3 bases are TGTGCCAGCAGCCTGGAGTCTAGCGGGGGGACTAGCACAGATACGCAGTATTTT.